The rows below give T cell receptor beta chains drawn from one sample of a study of identical twins. TCRdb used MiXCR to reprocess the 5' RACE reads, holding one entry per CDR3 protein. The sample lists around 680,000 distinct CDR3 sequences; over 8.5% were seen once. These data were likewise used in another study, on yellow fever vaccine responses in identical twins.

Sample: PBMCs. The receptor source for this set is a woman aged 18 to 35 in good health. CDR3s include the opening cysteine and the closing phenylalanine or tryptophan. The order of the fields is J gene, V gene, D gene, clone size, CDR3 protein, CDR3 DNA. The D gene is left open where the match is weak. Clone sizes are given selectively: once, few, many, or a class where the clone is expanded.

>TRBJ2-2|TRBV6-1|-|-
CASTPETFPGLSTGELFF
TGTGCCAGCACCCCCGAGACCTTCCCAGGGTTAAGCACCGGGGAGCTGTTTTTT
>TRBJ2-5|TRBV6-2/TRBV6-3|-|-
CASSGPPQETQYF
TGTGCCAGCAGTGGACCCCCCCAAGAGACCCAGTACTTC
>TRBJ2-7|TRBV15|-|few
CATRPLCEQYF
TGTGCCACCCGTCCTCTCTGCGAGCAGTACTTC
>TRBJ2-1|TRBV27|TRBD2|-
CASSLPHSGGRSYNEQFF
TGTGCCAGCAGTTTACCCCACTCGGGAGGACGCTCCTACAATGAGCAGTTCTTC
>TRBJ2-7|TRBV11-2|TRBD2|few
CASSLESFGGGRRHEQYF
TGTGCCAGCAGCTTAGAGTCCTTCGGGGGAGGGCGGAGACACGAGCAGTACTTC
>TRBJ2-7|TRBV29-1|-|few
CSVGKGTGNYEQYF
TGCAGCGTTGGCAAAGGGACGGGAAACTACGAGCAGTACTTC
>TRBJ2-7|TRBV28|-|-
CASSSVRSYEQYF
TGTGCCAGCAGTTCGGTTAGGTCCTACGAGCAGTACTTC
>TRBJ1-5|TRBV20-1|-|-
CSASRDGSNQPQHF
TGCAGTGCTAGCCGGGACGGTAGCAATCAGCCCCAGCATTTT
>TRBJ2-5|TRBV11-2|TRBD2|many
CASSSLAGTQETQYF
TGTGCCAGCAGCTCTCTAGCGGGAACACAAGAGACCCAGTACTTC
>TRBJ2-1|TRBV15|-|many
CATSGLQFLQRFF
TGTGCCACCAGCGGCCTCCAGTTTCTACAAAGGTTCTTC
>TRBJ2-7|TRBV6-2/TRBV6-3|-|few
CASSYEGDPTYEQYF
TGTGCCAGCAGTTACGAGGGAGACCCCACCTACGAGCAGTACTTC
>TRBJ2-7|TRBV20-1|-|many
CSASEGYEQYF
TGCAGTGCTAGCGAGGGTTACGAGCAGTACTTC
>TRBJ2-5|TRBV6-5|-|-
CASSYPAPRGGETQYF
TGTGCCAGCAGTTACCCTGCCCCCCGAGGGGGAGAGACCCAGTACTTC
>TRBJ2-5|TRBV3-1|-|-
CASSQGDAKTQYF
TGTGCCAGCAGCCAAGGGGACGCGAAGACCCAGTACTTC
>TRBJ2-2|TRBV12-3/TRBV12-4|-|many
CAVANAGELFF
TGTGCCGTGGCGAATGCCGGGGAGCTGTTTTTT
>TRBJ2-5|TRBV7-2|TRBD2|-
CASSPWTSEETQYF
TGTGCCAGCAGCCCCTGGACTAGCGAAGAGACCCAGTACTTC
>TRBJ2-1|TRBV15|-|many
CATSRERLWQFF
TGTGCCACCAGCAGAGAGAGGCTATGGCAGTTCTTC
>TRBJ2-7|TRBV20-1|TRBD2|-
CSASFRAGVRDEQYF
TGCAGTGCTAGCTTCCGGGCGGGGGTGCGCGACGAGCAGTACTTC
>TRBJ2-3|TRBV4-2|TRBD2|few
CASSQDKGREGRGQYF
TGTGCCAGCAGCCAAGATAAGGGGCGGGAGGGACGGGGGCAGTATTTT
>TRBJ1-2|TRBV7-2|-|few
CASSEGVLYGYTF
TGTGCCAGCAGCGAGGGGGTACTCTATGGCTACACCTTC
>TRBJ2-7|TRBV3-1|-|many
CASSQDWTGTYEQYF
TGTGCCAGCAGCCAAGATTGGACTGGGACCTACGAGCAGTACTTC
>TRBJ2-1|TRBV20-1|-|few
CSAKGPRGTSYNEQFF
TGCAGTGCTAAAGGACCTCGGGGAACTTCCTACAATGAGCAGTTCTTC
>TRBJ2-1|TRBV29-1|-|-
CSASASYNEQFF
TGCAGCGCTTCGGCCTCCTACAATGAGCAGTTCTTC
>TRBJ2-1|TRBV11-3|-|-
CASSPRAGLAYNEQFF
TGTGCCAGCAGCCCACGCGCGGGACTCGCCTACAATGAGCAGTTCTTC
>TRBJ2-7|TRBV5-5|TRBD1|many
CASSLWTGADEQYF
TGTGCCAGCAGCTTGTGGACAGGAGCAGACGAGCAGTACTTC
>TRBJ2-7|TRBV30|-|-
CAWSDRDEQYF
TGTGCCTGGAGTGACAGGGACGAGCAGTACTTC
>TRBJ2-5|TRBV5-1|-|-
CASSFGIQETQYF
TGCGCCAGCAGCTTCGGGATCCAAGAGACCCAGTACTTC
>TRBJ2-7|TRBV3-1|-|-
CASRPTTGHEQYF
TGTGCCAGCAGGCCTACTACCGGGCACGAGCAGTACTTC
>TRBJ1-2|TRBV5-1|-|few
CASSEGGLNYGYTF
TGCGCCAGCAGTGAAGGTGGTTTAAACTATGGCTACACCTTC
>TRBJ2-7|TRBV30|TRBD1|-
CAWSVGQGSPYEQYF
TGTGCCTGGAGTGTTGGACAGGGGTCGCCCTACGAGCAGTACTTC
>TRBJ2-5|TRBV7-8|-|few
CASSLVQVEREGQETQYF
TGTGCCAGCAGCTTAGTTCAGGTGGAGAGAGAGGGACAAGAGACCCAGTACTTC
>TRBJ2-3|TRBV20-1|TRBD2|-
CSARDYLAGSTDTQYF
TGCAGTGCTAGAGATTATCTAGCGGGCAGCACAGATACGCAGTATTTT
>TRBJ2-2|TRBV7-2|-|-
CASEGGGADTGELFF
TGTGCCAGCGAGGGGGGAGGGGCGGACACCGGGGAGCTGTTTTTT
>TRBJ1-4|TRBV12-3/TRBV12-4|-|-
CASKADSTNEKLFF
TGTGCCAGCAAGGCGGACAGTACTAATGAAAAACTGTTTTTT
>TRBJ2-7|TRBV20-1|TRBD1|-
CSAGPRGNYEQYF
TGCAGTGCTGGACCCAGGGGGAACTACGAGCAGTACTTC
>TRBJ2-3|TRBV20-1|TRBD1|few
CSATGGTDTQYF
TGCAGTGCCACAGGGGGCACAGATACGCAGTATTTT
>TRBJ2-5|TRBV4-1|TRBD2|-
CASSQPGLAGETQYF
TGCGCCAGCAGCCAACCAGGACTAGCGGGGGAGACCCAGTACTTC